This TCR beta chain was recovered during a study of cytomegalovirus exposure and HLA in healthy donors (dated by TCRdb to 2016 to 2017). Notes on the research overall: According to an earlier analysis of 587 of the donors, 150 million to 200 million T cells yielded approximately 120 million unique TCR beta sequences and around 300 Gb of sequence data. Donor age, sex, ethnicity and CMV serostatus were compiled alongside the repertoire data. In the later analysis, no new phenotypic data were used to find candidate immune exposures; instead, reliance was placed on TCR beta sequences and their occurrence across donors. The T cell repertoires of some 700 subjects were profiled by immunosequencing and related to cytomegalovirus serostatus. HLA typing covered class I and class II loci at four-digit resolution. All discovery cohort repertoires had been generated using a single sequencing platform. In a later analysis, previously published TCR beta repertoires from 550 to 700 donors were re-analyzed and high-resolution HLA genotyping was added so that TCR occurrence patterns could be studied. In addition to the first cohort of about 650 subjects, a separate validation cohort of 130 or so different subjects was used. The study aimed to test whether cataloging public T cell receptors could reveal signatures of past pathogen exposure. Because of strong linkage in the cohort, a few DR-DQ haplotypes were treated as single units for association and clustering. Roughly 300 gigabases of sequencing data and approximately 85 million unique TCR sequences were included in an early release covering under 650 HLA-typed donors. The number of typed donors differed by locus: 629-630 for A, B, C, DRB1 and DQB1; approximately 530 for DQA1; 606 for DPA1; and approximately 450 for DPB1. High-throughput TCR immunosequencing, statistical association of individual TCRs with disease status, and machine learning were combined to predict cytomegalovirus infection status. A later genetic analysis took genome-wide SNP genotypes for about three fifths of the roughly 670 donors and used that subset as a discovery cohort. Among some 410 genotyped donors of the cohort, an average of approximately 200,000 unique TCR beta nucleotide sequences was sequenced per donor, of which roughly 18% were non-productive. To decide whether each TCR beta V gene segment behaved as functional or pseudogenic, an earlier analysis of some 580 of the donors relied on high-throughput TCR beta sequencing. The genetic ancestry cluster associated with self-reported Caucasian donors included over 80% of the 398 genotyped donors. What the work shows at the level of the full study, not this receptor alone: Several of the top co-occurrence clusters appeared to be linked to parvovirus B19, influenza, CMV and Epstein-Barr virus, according to a later analysis. In a later analysis, some 17,000 TCR beta sequences were associated with specific HLA alleles at a false discovery rate of 0.05. Because some donors lacked HLA typing at each locus, the association tests relied only on the typed subset. A total of 150 to 200 TCR beta chains were listed by the study as associated with cytomegalovirus. The authors suggested that the approach could potentially be generalized to other disease states and immunological phenotypes. The only immune exposure information available for the cohort was CMV serostatus. The classifier was reported to diagnose cytomegalovirus status with high specificity and sensitivity in both the original and validation cohorts. According to a later analysis, TCR association rates differed among HLA loci, with DRB1 alleles showing the most associated TCRs and HLA-C alleles showing the fewest. Presence/absence analyses assumed roughly uniform sequencing depth across donors, an assumption that may not hold. A cluster of highly shared sequence variants was judged likely to be a technical artifact of the sequencing pipeline. In a later analysis, most CMV-associated TCR beta chains were found to appear HLA-restricted, with HLA associations seemingly driven largely by CMV exposure. In an earlier analysis of approximately 590 of the donors, most TCR beta V segments appeared in productive rearrangements about 87% or about 30% of the time, broadly matching IMGT annotations. In a later genetic analysis, a missense DCLRE1C variant was associated with V-gene and J-gene trimming of TCR beta chains, and the association was replicated in an independent cohort. Only TCR beta chains were sequenced in this cohort, and the absence of alpha or paired-chain data limited detectable features. According to a later genetic analysis, donors in an Asian-associated ancestry cluster had fewer N-insertions in productive TCRs than the approximately 670-donor mean. A few of the identified cytomegalovirus-associated TCR beta chains were confirmed in vitro to be specific for cytomegalovirus antigens. When HLA alleles, especially DR and DQ, strongly co-occurred, TCR associations were difficult to assign to individual alleles. In a later analysis, HLA-associated TCR beta chains showed more clonal expansion and lower generation probabilities than non-associated chains that were equally common. Because counts were too low, about 18 rarely observed V segments, including chromosome 9 orphons, were excluded from the earlier analysis of around 590 of the donors. Linkage disequilibrium might explain the correlated functional status among segregating V segments, but an unknown experimental factor could not be ruled out. While some public TCRs were present in many individuals, most TCR sequences turned up only very rarely across donors. A further reported finding was that TCR beta sequences accurately predicted the HLA-A and HLA-B alleles for most subjects in the first cohort.

Library generation was performed with the immunoSEQ multiplex PCR assay. The multiplex PCR relied on a mix of 60 forward primers for TCR Vbeta segments and 13 reverse primers for TCR Jbeta segments. The CDR3 region of rearranged TCR beta genes was amplified from genomic DNA by a multiplex PCR assay. The amplified TCR beta libraries were sequenced on the Illumina HiSeq System as 87-base-pair reads. Turning to the authors' computational methods: A later analysis counted about 80 million unique TCR beta chains across the 666 repertoires, and around 9.9 million of these chains were shared by at least two donors. Raw reads were error-corrected and collapsed into unique sequences by a nearest-neighbor algorithm in which closely related sequences were merged to remove PCR and sequencing errors. V, D and J gene segments were assigned by aligning CDR3 sequences to IMGT reference sequences. For a sequence to be retained, at least a six-nucleotide match to both a V gene segment and a J gene segment was required. A rearrangement was called productive if the CDR3 had no stop codons and remained in frame with V and J, and every other rearrangement was called non-productive. Following IMGT convention, CDR3 was defined as the stretch from the second conserved V-encoded cysteine up to the conserved J-encoded phenylalanine. The earlier analysis of some 600 of the donors excluded sequences that lacked an unambiguous match to a single V gene segment. In an earlier analysis of more than 500 of the donors, a V segment was called functional when productive rearrangements were above 56.7%, and segregating when the standard deviation between donors exceeded 5%. A statistical classification framework was built for diagnosing cytomegalovirus status from the catalog of TCR beta chain sequences. In a later analysis, V and J genes were assigned by comparing TCR nucleotide sequences against IMGT/GENE-DB human TR gene sequences. Using the TCRdist pipeline, a later analysis assigned CDR3 sequences along with most-parsimonious VDJ recombination scenarios. In a later analysis, every TCR beta chain was defined by the combination of its CDR3 amino acid sequence and its V-gene family, and reads without a unique V-gene family were dropped. A later analysis removed several hundred highly shared, low-generation-probability nucleotide sequences to deal with suspected cross-contamination and a sequencing artifact. In a later analysis, a clonal expansion index was calculated for each public chain from normalized within-repertoire ranks of inferred template counts. A later analysis computed generation probabilities with a VDJ recombination model fitted to out-of-frame rearrangements, and checked the results against IGoR. A later analysis scored TCR-TCR, TCR-HLA and TCR-CMV co-occurrence with hypergeometric tests, applying a repertoire-size bias correction to TCR pairs. In a later analysis, false discovery rates were estimated by permuting HLA or CMV assignments 20 times. In a later analysis, co-occurring TCRs were grouped with DBSCAN, and TCRdist sequence similarity was added when clustering was performed within HLA-allele-positive subsets. Co-occurrence clustering excluded repertoires with fewer than 30,000 or more than 120,000 public chains, plus five with anomalous nucleotide sharing. In its TCRdb copy, this immuneACCESS table keeps in-frame sequences only and misses some clones. Where compared with another copy, unresolved V genes explain less than half of these, and the others have no known cause. V and J calls and clone size come straight from that table; D and trimming were deduced from the DNA. Present in this sample are 65,000 or so clones, 60% to 65% of which were seen just once. Together, the top ten hold about 3% of the sample.

As for this clone: What this receptor recognizes is not known. Per-nucleotide qualities are absent, and no much larger clonotype sits a single base away.

The cohort comprised 666 healthy bone marrow donors. At the time of sampling, all cohort members were nominally healthy, though unrecorded immune exposures were likely present. The donor was CMV seronegative and was included in the group of about 400 seronegative cohort members. Each donor provided a peripheral blood sample, and peripheral blood mononuclear cells were used for TCR beta sequencing. The Qiagen DNeasy Blood Extraction Kit was used to extract genomic DNA from the blood cell samples. The receptor comes from a man aged 30 to 45 in good health and CMV-seronegative. The specimen was PBMCs.

The sequence in DNA is TGTGCCAGCAGCTTTTCGGGAGTTTACGGGGAGACCCAGTACTTC. It translates as CASSFSGVYGETQYF. The chain joins TRBV7-9 to TRBJ2-5; the D gene is possibly TRBD2, with 6 bases matching. V and J lose 3 bases and 5 bases, and a span of 16 bases separates them. The germline V gene encodes CDR1 SEHNR and CDR2 FQNEAQ (reference sequence). Spanning cysteine to phenylalanine, the CDR3 consists of 15 amino acids. The only DNA kept is the CDR3, 45 bases in frame from the first base.